This TCR beta chain was found in a study of T cell repertoires in cytomegalovirus infection. Study-level background: Shared public TCR beta signatures pointed to both CMV infection and a matching HLA type. General study points: There were carriers of CMV plus the relevant HLA, and cumulative public TCR beta family frequency identified them. CMV-specific HLA-C-restricted TCR beta clonotypes dominated the ex vivo response.

In the case of this clonotype: Its antigen is currently unknown.

Each CDR3 protein gets one entry after TCRdb re-called the reads with MiXCR. This sample has approximately 490,000 distinct CDR3 sequences; 10% to 12% occur once, and the top ten carry roughly 10%. Germline V gene lookup returns CDR1 MNHNY and CDR2 SVGAGI (reference sequence). The V and J ends lost 0 bases and 5 bases, in that order; junction bases with no gene match: 6. The CDR3 sequence is 16 residues long. Sequenced sample: PBMCs. This chain connects TRBV6-6 to TRBJ1-5; the match to TRBD1 covers 8 bases. The clonotype was recovered from a human donor in good health (CMV status not recorded). Some clones in this sample may be carry-over from other donors' samples. This CDR3 reads CASSYSTPGQDQPQHF. DNA for the CDR3: TGTGCCAGCAGTTACTCGACTCCGGGACAGGATCAGCCCCAGCATTTT.